This entry describes one TCR beta chain. Its specific antigen is unknown. The sample holds no much larger clone one base away, and base qualities are not on file. The data stem from a study of shared T cell receptors in the human thymus (dated by TCRdb to the early 2020s). With respect to the entire study: The study examined how self-reactive, shared T-cell receptor alpha chains are generated in the human thymus.

Trimming takes 5 bases off V and 7 bases off J; junction bases not matched to a gene: 10. From the germline V gene (reference sequence), CDR1 is LNHDA and CDR2 is SQIVND. Including the terminal cysteine and phenylalanine, the CDR3 comprises 16 residues. Just CDR3 DNA is preserved here, 48 bases in frame from base 1. The library relied on the immunoSEQ multiplex PCR assay. TCRdb mirrors the immuneACCESS table, restricted to in-frame sequences. Some clones are absent from its copies; in checked studies, under half trace to an unresolved V gene, and the reason for the others is unknown. The sample yields about 660,000 clones; around 87% were counted once. Of the sample, 0.0085% to 0.012% falls within the top ten clones. These same data were also listed under a study on human thymus T cells. The second source states: Immunologically healthy infants undergoing open corrective cardiac surgery for congenital heart defects in Finland were used as donors. The thymus tissue came from surgical resects taken out during corrective cardiac surgery. Biased V and J gene segment usage appeared to be present in both thymic and peripheral blood repertoires. The related research reported highly overlapping thymic TCR repertoires among unrelated individuals. The study characterized TCR alpha and beta repertoires from fewer than 10 infant thymus samples and a few related peripheral blood samples. Donor ages ranged from roughly 6 to 250 days, and the cohort comprised six male and a couple of female infants. Thymocytes were mechanically released from the tissue and were stored as pellets of 10-30 million cells at -70 degrees C. Genomic DNA was extracted from frozen cell pellets with a QIAsymphony instrument. The immunoSEQ multiplex PCR assay was used to amplify the TCRB and TCRAD loci from a standardized quantity of quality-controlled genomic DNA. Amplicons spanned the V(D)J region at a length sufficient to cover the CDR3 and identify V and J genes. Through the commercial immunoSEQ service, the amplicons were sequenced on an Illumina platform. Primer bias and sequencing errors were corrected using previously described methods, and TCRAD and TCRB definitions followed the IMGT database. Analysis of the repertoires was done with immunoSEQ Analyzer 3.0 and VDJTools and included basic statistics, V/J segment usage, diversity estimates, rarefaction and pairwise overlap. Diversity was estimated using the Chao1, ChaoE, Efron-Thisted, Shannon and inverse Simpson indices, and was also estimated on datasets down-sampled to the size of the smallest sample. For repertoire overlap, CDR3 nucleotide sequence, V gene and J gene had to match strictly, and clustering was done by Jaccard-based multidimensional scaling. On average, approximately 790,000 unique TCRB clonotypes were obtained from thymus samples, compared with 70,000 to 100,000 from blood samples.

Sequencing input: thymocytes. The TCR originated in a boy under two years old with a congenital heart defect. Donor details come from another sample of the same person, matched by shared clones. The rearranged chain carries TRBV19 and TRBJ2-1; TRBD2 matches 11 bases in the middle. The encoded CDR3 is CASSPFGTSGSNEQFF. The bases read TGTGCCAGTAGTCCCTTCGGGACTAGCGGTTCTAATGAGCAGTTCTTC.